Each of the 11 T cell receptor beta chains below was sequenced from the same sample in a study of identical twins. Each CDR3 protein is one row after TCRdb ran MiXCR on the 5' RACE reads. The repertoire includes more than 400,000 distinct CDR3 sequences, about 16% of them detected once, and about 0.4% sits in the top ten. These same records also appear under a second study, on yellow fever vaccine responses in identical twins.

Material for sequencing was CD4+ T cells sorted from blood. Receptors were obtained from a young woman in good health.

This clonotype was seen a few times. The CDR3 DNA reads as TGTGCCAGCAGCCGAATGAGCGGGATCACCGGGGAGCTGTTTTTT. Translation: CASSRMSGITGELFF. The chain carries TRBV5-4 and TRBJ2-2; 7 nucleotides match TRBD2. Germline CDR1 is SGHNT and CDR2 is YYREEE (reference sequence). Trimming removed 4 bases from V and 4 bases from J; junction bases left unmatched: 7. This CDR3 is 15 amino acids long.

This clonotype has only a few counts. The genes are TRBV10-3 and TRBJ1-1, with 9 bases aligning to TRBD1. Germline V gene sequence: CDR1 ENHRY, CDR2 SYGVKD. The CDR3 runs 14 residues. Unmatched junction bases numbered 8, after V lost 6 bases and J lost 6 bases. The CDR3 here is CAIRPGQGTSEAFF. The CDR3 nucleotides read TGTGCCATCAGGCCGGGACAGGGAACGTCTGAAGCTTTCTTT.

The CDR3 region is CASSRQGALNEKLFF. The CDR3 coding sequence is TGTGCCAGCTCACGACAGGGGGCCCTGAATGAAAAACTGTTTTTT. The genes are TRBV18 and TRBJ1-4; 10 nucleotides agree with TRBD1. V shed 4 bases, J shed 5 bases, and the junction held 4 bases outside the gene matches. The CDR3 has 15 amino acids. The germline V gene has CDR1 KGHSH and CDR2 LQKENI.

The chain joins TRBV12-3 or TRBV12-4 to TRBJ2-7; the match to TRBD2 covers 10 bases. The CDR3 runs to 16 residues. V shed 3 bases and J 4 bases; nucleotides not matched to a gene: 9. The CDR3 spells CASSFSLAGDGYEQYF. CDR3 nucleotides: TGTGCCAGCAGTTTCTCCCTAGCGGGAGATGGGTACGAGCAGTACTTC.

This chain uses TRBV28 with TRBJ2-1; D remains unclear. The CDR3 sequence is 12 residues long. V shed 7 bases and J shed 7 bases, with 11 bases lying between them. Germline assignment: CDR1 MDHEN and CDR2 SYDVKM. CDR3 sequence: CASNFARNEQFF. The CDR3 DNA sequence: TGTGCCAGCAACTTCGCGAGAAATGAGCAGTTCTTC.

The table lists this clonotype with a few counts. The chain combines TRBV7-2 with TRBJ2-3; D is possibly TRBD1 or TRBD2 (5 bases each). Germline CDR1 is SGHTA and CDR2 is FQGNSA. CDR3 size: 15 residues. V lost 7 bases to trimming and J lost 0 bases, with 14 bases between them. The CDR3: CASTRGDLSTDTQYF. In DNA, the CDR3 is TGTGCCAGCACCCGAGGGGATCTAAGCACAGATACGCAGTATTTT.

This clonotype was counted a few times. V and J are TRBV5-1 and TRBJ2-5, with 10 bases identical to TRBD1. CDR1 is SGHRS and CDR2 is YFSETQ in the germline V gene. The J segment lost 3 bases and the V segment lost 3 bases, leaving 11 bases of the junction unmatched. This CDR3 has 17 residues. The CDR3 region is CASSSTVTGGFEETQYF. The CDR3 DNA sequence: TGCGCCAGCAGCTCTACCGTGACAGGGGGCTTTGAAGAGACCCAGTACTTC.

The chain uses TRBV28 and TRBJ2-7; D is unclear. V dropped 5 bases and J dropped 1 base, with 9 bases sitting between them. Germline V gene lookup returns CDR1 MDHEN and CDR2 SYDVKM. The CDR3 loop spans 13 amino acids. The CDR3 DNA sequence: TGTGCCAGCAGTGTCAACCCATCCTACGAGCAGTACGTC. Protein sequence: CASSVNPSYEQYV.

The chain joins TRBV28 to TRBJ2-7; D not certain. The CDR3 covers 12 residues. Germline CDR1 MDHEN, CDR2 SYDVKM. The V and J ends lost 7 bases and 0 bases respectively, with 7 bases between them. CDR3 nucleotide sequence: TGTGCCAGCACCCGGTACTCCTACGAGCAGTACTTC. Its translation is CASTRYSYEQYF.

This clonotype was counted between two and nine times. The CDR3: CASSRGPGLAGGGEQETQYF. The CDR3 coding sequence is TGTGCCAGCAGTCGCGGACCGGGACTAGCGGGAGGCGGGGAGCAAGAGACCCAGTACTTC. The chain recombines TRBV9 with TRBJ2-5; 15 bases map to TRBD2. The CDR3 covers 20 residues. With V trimmed by 5 bases and J by 2 bases, 16 bases remained unmatched. Germline V CDR1 and CDR2: SGDLS, YYNGEE.

The gene calls are TRBV6-1 and TRBJ1-6, with TRBD1 identical over 9 bases. The CDR3 is 15 residues long. Germline V lookup: CDR1 MNHNS, CDR2 SASEGT. V lost 5 bases and J lost 7; bases outside the gene matches: 6. The CDR3 protein is CASSTRTGANSPLHF. The CDR3 DNA reads as TGTGCCAGCAGTACCCGGACAGGGGCGAATTCACCCCTCCACTTT.